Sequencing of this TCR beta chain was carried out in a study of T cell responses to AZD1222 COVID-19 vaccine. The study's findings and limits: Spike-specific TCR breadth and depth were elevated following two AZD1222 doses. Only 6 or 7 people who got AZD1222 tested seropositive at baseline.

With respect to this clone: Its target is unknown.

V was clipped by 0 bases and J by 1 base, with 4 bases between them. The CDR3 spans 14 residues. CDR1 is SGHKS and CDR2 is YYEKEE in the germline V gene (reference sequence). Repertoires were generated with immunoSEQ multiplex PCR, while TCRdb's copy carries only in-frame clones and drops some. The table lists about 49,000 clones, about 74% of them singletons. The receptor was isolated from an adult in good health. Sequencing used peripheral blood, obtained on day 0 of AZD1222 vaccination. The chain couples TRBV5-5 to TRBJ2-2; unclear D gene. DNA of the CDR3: TGTGCCAGCAGCTTGGCCAGGAACACCGGGGAGCTGTTTTTT. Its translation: CASSLARNTGELFF.